This T cell receptor (beta chain) was found in a study of Ad26.COV2.S vaccination and SARS-CoV-2 variants. The wider study: Each vaccinee took Ad26.COV2.S intramuscularly, once or twice 56 days apart.

Sequencing used immunoSEQ multiplex PCR; TCRdb keeps in-frame clones, though not all of them. The sample holds a few hundred thousand clones; around 88% are singletons and the top ten take approximately 3%. The CDR3 is 18 amino acids. V was pared by 7 bases and J by 8 bases, with 30 bases between. Germline CDR1 reads SGHVS; CDR2 reads FNYEAQ. Notes on the study in general: After vaccination, reports described spike-specific CD8+ and CD4+ T cell responses as showing substantial breadth.

Treatment reported: some 19 received Ad26.COV2.S at low or high dose, single or two shots; several received placebo; per-sample allocation not given. The samples were gathered on day 63 after the first injection of vaccine or placebo. Of note for this clone: What it binds is not known.

V and J are TRBV7-6 and TRBJ2-1; possibly TRBD2 for D (6 bases). Source: peripheral blood, taken in a trial of Ad26.COV2.S vaccine versus placebo. This TCR derives from a person between 18 and 59 years old who received the Ad26.COV2.S COVID-19 vaccine or a placebo. The chain's CDR3 is CASTPGPTGVGQQDEQFF. The CDR3 bases are TGTGCCAGCACCCCAGGGCCCACGGGAGTGGGGCAACAAGATGAGCAGTTCTTC.